A selection of T cell receptor beta chains follows, all from one sample in a study of T cells in Graves' hyperthyroidism and ophthalmopathy. TCRdb redid the calling of the multiplex PCR reads with MiXCR, one entry per CDR3 protein. The sample shows 600,000 to 650,000 distinct CDR3 sequences, roughly 20% of them seen only once. The sample comprised blood. The receptor set was obtained from a man aged 30 to 39 with Graves' ophthalmopathy. CDR3s include the opening cysteine and the closing phenylalanine or tryptophan. D genes are given only for firm matches. Part of the rows lack a size; the others show once, few, many or a class for expanded clones.

>TRBJ2-1|-|TRBV6-1|TRBD2
TGTGCCAGCATCAGTAGCGGGAGTGCCTACAATGAGCAGTTCTTC
CASISSGSAYNEQFF
>TRBJ2-3|few|TRBV6-1|TRBD2
TGTGCCAGCAGGGACCTGAGCGGGAGTGCAGATACGCAGTATTTT
CASRDLSGSADTQYF
>TRBJ2-1|-|TRBV6-5|-
TGTGCCAGCAGTTCCCTACCCGGATCGCCTGAGCAGTTCTTC
CASSSLPGSPEQFF
>TRBJ2-1|many|TRBV5-1|TRBD2
TGCGCCAGCAGCTCGCGGTTGACTAGCGGGTACAATGAGCAGTTCTTC
CASSSRLTSGYNEQFF
>TRBJ1-6|-|TRBV6-2/TRBV6-3|TRBD1
TGTGCCAGCAGTTACTCGGGACAGGGTTTGTCACCCCTCCACTTT
CASSYSGQGLSPLHF
>TRBJ2-2|once|TRBV20-1|-
TGCGGTGCCCGTATCCATGAACCCGGGGAGCTGTTTTTT
CGARIHEPGELFF
>TRBJ1-5|-|TRBV6-4|-
TGTGCCAGCAGCCGGCGGTCGGAATTTGGTCAGCCCCAGCATTTT
CASSRRSEFGQPQHF
>TRBJ1-1|few|TRBV10-3|-
TGTGCCATCAGACGGGGTATTATGAACACTGAAGCTTTCTTT
CAIRRGIMNTEAFF
>TRBJ1-2|many|TRBV30|-
TGTGCCTGGACTGACACCATGGGCGCTATTTTGGGCTACACCTTC
CAWTDTMGAILGYTF
>TRBJ2-3|few|TRBV20-1|TRBD2
TGCAGTGCTAGATCACCTCCGGGACTACAGCGCACAGATACGCAGTATTTT
CSARSPPGLQRTDTQYF
>TRBJ2-1|few|TRBV6-1|TRBD2
TGTGCCAGCAGTGAGGGGCCTCCGGGACTAGCGGGAGGGCGAAGTTGGTTTAACTACAATGAGCAGTTCTTC
CASSEGPPGLAGGRSWFNYNEQFF
>TRBJ2-7|many|TRBV28|TRBD1
TGTGCCAGCAGTTCCGGACAGGGTTGGCACGAGCAGTACTTC
CASSSGQGWHEQYF
>TRBJ1-2|-|TRBV4-2|-
TGTGCCAGCAGCCAAGACAGGACTAGCGGTAATAACTATGGCTACACCTTC
CASSQDRTSGNNYGYTF
>TRBJ1-6|few|TRBV6-1|-
TGTGCCAGCAGACCAGAGACAGAGACGGGAAATTCACCCCTCCACTTT
CASRPETETGNSPLHF
>TRBJ2-3|many|TRBV6-5|-
TGTGCCAGCAGTTACTTCGGACAGACTGATCCGCAGTATTTT
CASSYFGQTDPQYF
>TRBJ2-1|-|TRBV6-2/TRBV6-3|TRBD1
TGTGCCAGCAGTCGCCTAAACGTGGACAGGGGGCTGCAGTTCTTC
CASSRLNVDRGLQFF
>TRBJ1-1|many|TRBV3-1|TRBD1
TGTGCCAGCAGCCAGAGGGACAGGGTAACTGAAGCTTTCTTT
CASSQRDRVTEAFF
>TRBJ1-5|many|TRBV12-3/TRBV12-4|-
TGTGCCAGCAGTCCGCAGGGGACCTCTCACAATCAGCCCCAGCATTTT
CASSPQGTSHNQPQHF
>TRBJ2-7|-|TRBV6-1|-
TGTGCCAGCAGTCGTGGAGAGGCCTACGAGCAGTACTTC
CASSRGEAYEQYF
>TRBJ2-3|-|TRBV12-3/TRBV12-4|TRBD2
TGTGCCAGCAGGCCGGGACTAGCGGGAAGAACAGATACGCAGTATTTT
CASRPGLAGRTDTQYF
>TRBJ2-7|few|TRBV28|TRBD2
TGTGCCAGCAGTGAGAACCGGGACTACCCTTACGAGCAGTACTTC
CASSENRDYPYEQYF
>TRBJ2-4|many|TRBV7-9|TRBD1
TGTGCCAGCAGCTCCGTGGGACAGGGGGCCACCCTAGCCAAAAACATTCAGTACTTC
CASSSVGQGATLAKNIQYF